This TCR beta chain emerged from a study of PD-1 blockade in classical Hodgkin lymphoma. Some clones are missing from TCRdb's copy, which holds only in-frame ones; the method was immunoSEQ multiplex PCR. The table lists some 30,000 clones, 85% of them singletons. The time point was: cycle 4 day 1 (C4D1), after more than five weeks of nivolumab. Brentuximab vedotin exposure varied among the patients, all of whom had relapsed after autologous stem cell transplantation. From thawed PBMCs, CD4+ T cells were purified using magnetic negative selection. The study recorded best responses of complete response, partial response or progressive disease. This specimen consisted of CD4+ T cells from blood, obtained before the fourth cycle of nivolumab. The TCR originated in a human donor with classical Hodgkin lymphoma.

The CDR3 DNA follows: TGTGCCAGCAGAAGGCACCATAGCAATCAGCCCCAGCATTTT. The encoded protein is CASRRHHSNQPQHF. The chain is built from TRBV21-1 and TRBJ1-5. TRBV21-1 is listed as a pseudogene. CDR3 length: 14 amino acids.